Listed below are T cell receptor beta chains from one sample, sequenced in a study of T cell responses to AZD1222 COVID-19 vaccine. Clones were sequenced by immunoSEQ multiplex PCR, and TCRdb holds only the in-frame ones, with some missing. The profile shows more than 110,000 clones, 88% of them singletons. The source material was peripheral blood, sampled 28 days after the second AZD1222 dose. The receptors stem from an adult who received the AZD1222 COVID-19 vaccine. Both conserved end residues are trimmed from each CDR3. Fields, in order: V gene, J gene, clone size, CDR3 protein. Some rows have no size entry. The others give once, few or many, or a class for an expanded clone.

TRBV7-2	TRBJ2-7	.	ASSVLAGGAGYEQY
TRBV7-3	TRBJ1-2	.	ASSHQAQGYT
TRBV27	TRBJ1-5	.	ASRPGGGRNNQPQH
TRBV11-2	TRBJ1-1	.	ASSLGRWNTEAF
TRBV4-1	TRBJ2-2	.	ASSQDRVSGELF
TRBV25-1	TRBJ1-1	.	ASRSTRAF
TRBV5-8	TRBJ2-5	.	ASSLGTSGPKETQY
TRBV30	TRBJ1-2	.	AWREVGQGNLGYT
TRBV28	TRBJ1-6	.	ATLNAESNSPLH
TRBV2	TRBJ2-1	.	ACRSRSLINEQF
TRBV9	TRBJ2-3	.	ASSGQVNTDTQY
TRBV2	TRBJ1-2	.	ASRRVVGYT
TRBV10-3	TRBJ2-7	.	AISEPRTGGGEQY
TRBV27	TRBJ1-5	.	ASSLSRSWDQPQH
TRBV5-1	TRBJ2-5	once	ASSAGLSLQETQY
TRBV27	TRBJ2-3	.	ASSRPGTKTDTQY
TRBV6-1	TRBJ2-3	.	ASSERSPPGPLQDTQY
TRBV7-9	TRBJ1-1	.	ASSLGGNPEAF
TRBV5-1	TRBJ2-5	.	ASSPVASQETQY
TRBV5-4	TRBJ1-2	.	ASSAGTTGYT
TRBV3-1/TRBV3-2	TRBJ1-1	once	ASSQAGGGTEAF
TRBV10-3	TRBJ2-1	.	AISGDRDNEQF
TRBV10-1	TRBJ2-3	.	ASSEGQGLADTQY
TRBV28	TRBJ2-1	.	ASTVPPGEQF
TRBV28	TRBJ2-3	few	ASSGGRDTQY
TRBV7-9	TRBJ1-4	.	ASSETGVQEKLF
TRBV7-8	TRBJ1-2	once	ASSLVGQTNYGYT
TRBV6-2/TRBV6-3	TRBJ2-5	.	ASSYFSGGETQY
TRBV7-8	TRBJ2-1	.	ASSYDSGLEQF
TRBV10-3	TRBJ2-7	once	ATSAGAGVKEQY
TRBV19	TRBJ2-3	.	ASSIDGPRGLAADTQY
TRBV5-1	TRBJ2-1	.	ASSLAAGIPYNEQF
TRBV6-5	TRBJ2-5	.	ASSYLAGAETQY
TRBV6-6	TRBJ1-5	.	ASSYNGQPQH